The rows below give T cell receptor beta chains drawn from one sample of a study of beta chain features in type 1 diabetes. Profiled with immunoSEQ multiplex PCR; TCRdb holds only in-frame clones, not every one. The sample has tens of thousands of clones, around a third seen once. Material: stem cell memory CD4+ T cells from blood. The receptors were gathered from a woman between 18 and 30 years old in good health. The CDR3 runs from the conserved cysteine through the conserved F or W. The order of the fields is D gene, V gene, clone size, J gene, CDR3 DNA, CDR3 protein. The D gene is left open where the match is weak. The size entry is marked missing in some rows and otherwise reads once, few, many or a size class.

D: TRBD2; V: TRBV6-6; size: few; J: TRBJ2-1; DNA: TGTGCCAGCAGTTACTCTGGCGGGGGGGTTGCTGAGCAGTTCTTC; CDR3: CASSYSGGGVAEQFF
D: TRBD1; V: TRBV5-1; size: -; J: TRBJ1-2; DNA: TGCGCCAGCAGCGTTGCTACAGGGGACCCTAATGGCTACACCTTC; CDR3: CASSVATGDPNGYTF
D: TRBD2; V: TRBV4-2; size: few; J: TRBJ2-3; DNA: TGTGCCAGCAGATCCCTAGGGACTAGCGGAAGCACAGATACGCAGTATTTT; CDR3: CASRSLGTSGSTDTQYF
D: TRBD1; V: TRBV30; size: -; J: TRBJ2-1; DNA: TGTGCCTGGAGCCCTCTACAGGGGACCGCCGGCGATGAGCAGTTCTTC; CDR3: CAWSPLQGTAGDEQFF
D: -; V: TRBV5-1; size: -; J: TRBJ1-1; DNA: TGCGCCAGCAGCTTCGGGACACAGAACACTGAAGCTTTCTTT; CDR3: CASSFGTQNTEAFF
D: TRBD2; V: TRBV5-4; size: -; J: TRBJ2-4; DNA: TGTGCCAGCAGCTTGGAACTAGCGGGAGCCAAAAACATTCAGTACTTC; CDR3: CASSLELAGAKNIQYF
D: TRBD2; V: TRBV11-2; size: -; J: TRBJ2-1; DNA: TGTGCCAGCAGCCCGCTTAGGACTAGCGGGGTATATGAGCAGTTCTTC; CDR3: CASSPLRTSGVYEQFF
D: TRBD1; V: TRBV25-1; size: -; J: TRBJ1-2; DNA: TGTGCCAGCAGTGAATGGACAGGGGTAGGCTACACCTTC; CDR3: CASSEWTGVGYTF
D: -; V: TRBV7-2; size: few; J: TRBJ2-7; DNA: TGTGCCAGCAGCTCTCGGACAGCCTACGAGCAGTACTTC; CDR3: CASSSRTAYEQYF
D: -; V: TRBV12-5; size: -; J: TRBJ2-1; DNA: TGTGCTAGTGGTTTGGTACTGGGAGGTCCCTCCTACAATGAGCAGTTCTTC; CDR3: CASGLVLGGPSYNEQFF
D: TRBD2; V: TRBV13; size: few; J: TRBJ2-3; DNA: TGTGCCAGCAGCTTAGAGAACCGACTAGCGGGGGGTCTCACAGATACGCAGTATTTT; CDR3: CASSLENRLAGGLTDTQYF
D: TRBD1; V: TRBV7-8; size: -; J: TRBJ2-7; DNA: TGTGCCAGCAGTCGACAGGGGCTAGGTAACGAGCAGTACTTC; CDR3: CASSRQGLGNEQYF
D: TRBD1; V: TRBV6-5; size: -; J: TRBJ1-2; DNA: TGTGCCAGCAGTTATGGTAACAGGGGAGAGAATGGCTACACCTTC; CDR3: CASSYGNRGENGYTF
D: TRBD2; V: TRBV29-1; size: -; J: TRBJ2-7; DNA: TGCAGCGGCGGGGGACTCCGGGGCGAGCAGTACTTC; CDR3: CSGGGLRGEQYF
D: TRBD1; V: TRBV4-2; size: -; J: TRBJ1-2; DNA: TGTGCCAGCAGCCAAGAGCTTTCGACAGGGAGAAGTGATGGCTACACCTTC; CDR3: CASSQELSTGRSDGYTF
D: TRBD1; V: TRBV6-6; size: -; J: TRBJ1-2; DNA: TGTGCCAGCATAGGGACAGGGTCTTCTAACTATGGCTACACCTTC; CDR3: CASIGTGSSNYGYTF
D: -; V: TRBV7-2; size: few; J: TRBJ1-5; DNA: TGTGCCAGCAAGGGTGGGTCAGGGATCAATCAGCCCCAGCATTTT; CDR3: CASKGGSGINQPQHF
D: -; V: TRBV19; size: few; J: TRBJ1-2; DNA: TGTGCCAGTAGTATGGCAGCTAACTATGGCTACACCTTC; CDR3: CASSMAANYGYTF
D: -; V: TRBV29-1; size: -; J: TRBJ1-1; DNA: TGCAGCGTTGAAATGACGGGTACTGAAGCTTTCTTT; CDR3: CSVEMTGTEAFF
D: TRBD1; V: TRBV19; size: many; J: TRBJ2-4; DNA: TGTGCCAGTCGACAGGGGTACATTCAGTACTTC; CDR3: CASRQGYIQYF
D: TRBD2; V: TRBV6-1; size: few; J: TRBJ2-7; DNA: TGTGCCAGCAGTGTGGGGACTAGCGGGAGTAAGTCCTACGAGCAGTACTTC; CDR3: CASSVGTSGSKSYEQYF
D: -; V: TRBV2; size: few; J: TRBJ2-1; DNA: TGTGCCAGCAGTCAGAACCCCTACAATGAGCAGTTCTTC; CDR3: CASSQNPYNEQFF
D: -; V: TRBV5-1; size: few; J: TRBJ2-3; DNA: TGCGCCAGCAGCTGGGACTCGACAGATACGCAGTATTTT; CDR3: CASSWDSTDTQYF
D: -; V: TRBV6-6; size: -; J: TRBJ2-6; DNA: TGTGCCAGCAACGACAGATCGTACTCTGGGGCCAACGTCCTGACTTTC; CDR3: CASNDRSYSGANVLTF
D: TRBD1; V: TRBV7-2; size: -; J: TRBJ1-3; DNA: TGTGCCAGCAGCCGGACAGGCAGCCTCTCTGGAAACACCATATATTTT; CDR3: CASSRTGSLSGNTIYF
D: -; V: TRBV7-3; size: -; J: TRBJ2-5; DNA: TGTGCCAGCAGGTCAGGTCCAGAGACCCAGTACTTC; CDR3: CASRSGPETQYF
D: -; V: TRBV27; size: -; J: TRBJ2-7; DNA: TGTGCCAGCAGTCAGGGGTACGAGCAGTACTTC; CDR3: CASSQGYEQYF
D: -; V: TRBV5-4; size: few; J: TRBJ2-1; DNA: TGTGCCAGCAGCTTGGCCGGGGGTCTGGGCAATGAGCAGTTCTTC; CDR3: CASSLAGGLGNEQFF
D: -; V: TRBV6-6; size: few; J: TRBJ1-2; DNA: TGTGCCAGCAGTTACCCAGAATTAACAGGTGTCGGTGGCTACACCTTC; CDR3: CASSYPELTGVGGYTF
D: TRBD2; V: TRBV18; size: -; J: TRBJ2-3; DNA: TGTGCCAGCTCACCTGGTGGACTAGCGGTTAAAACCATCGGGGCAGATACGCAGTATTTT; CDR3: CASSPGGLAVKTIGADTQYF
D: TRBD1; V: TRBV10-3; size: -; J: TRBJ2-7; DNA: TGTGCCACACAGGGGGCGAGCCCCTACGAGCAGTACTTC; CDR3: CATQGASPYEQYF
D: TRBD2; V: TRBV7-8; size: few; J: TRBJ2-1; DNA: TGTGCCAGCAGGCTAGGGAGGGTGGCGGGCTCCTACAATGAGCAGTTCTTC; CDR3: CASRLGRVAGSYNEQFF
D: -; V: TRBV5-1; size: few; J: TRBJ2-1; DNA: TGCGCCAGCAGACTCGGACTCAGCCTCAATGAGCAGTTCTTC; CDR3: CASRLGLSLNEQFF
D: -; V: TRBV5-4; size: few; J: TRBJ1-2; DNA: TGTGCCAGCAGCTCTGGAGGTGGCTACACCTTC; CDR3: CASSSGGGYTF
D: TRBD1; V: TRBV9; size: -; J: TRBJ2-1; DNA: TGTGCCAGCAGCGCCGGACAGGGGGTTAATGAGCAGTTCTTC; CDR3: CASSAGQGVNEQFF
D: -; V: TRBV7-2; size: -; J: TRBJ1-2; DNA: TGTGCCAGCAGCGTAGACTCGATGGGGCACTATGGCTACACCTTC; CDR3: CASSVDSMGHYGYTF
D: -; V: TRBV2; size: few; J: TRBJ2-2; DNA: TGTGCCACACTGGGCTCAGCGAACACCGGGGAGCTGTTTTTT; CDR3: CATLGSANTGELFF
D: TRBD2; V: TRBV7-9; size: many; J: TRBJ2-3; DNA: TGTGCCGCACTAGCGACGAGCACAGATACGCAGTATTTT; CDR3: CAALATSTDTQYF
D: TRBD1; V: TRBV18; size: once; J: TRBJ1-1; DNA: TGTGCCAGCTCGCGACAGGGGGCGGACACTGAAGCTTTCTTT; CDR3: CASSRQGADTEAFF
D: -; V: TRBV2; size: -; J: TRBJ2-5; DNA: TGTGCCAGCAGTGAAGAGGCCGGAGGGGAGACCCAGTACTTC; CDR3: CASSEEAGGETQYF
D: -; V: TRBV6-1; size: -; J: TRBJ1-3; DNA: TGTGCCAGCTTCGGGAAAACTGGAAACACCATATATTTT; CDR3: CASFGKTGNTIYF
D: -; V: TRBV11-3; size: -; J: TRBJ2-7; DNA: TGTGCCAGCAGCTGGGGAGGCGGGACCTCCTACGAGCAGTACTTC; CDR3: CASSWGGGTSYEQYF
D: TRBD2; V: TRBV4-1; size: -; J: TRBJ2-2; DNA: TGCGCCAGCGCAAGCGGGAGTCGCACCGGGGAGCTGTTTTTT; CDR3: CASASGSRTGELFF
D: TRBD2; V: TRBV5-1; size: few; J: TRBJ2-3; DNA: TGCGCCAGCAGCTTGGGATGGACTAGTAGCACAGATACGCAGTATTTT; CDR3: CASSLGWTSSTDTQYF
D: TRBD1; V: TRBV5-4; size: few; J: TRBJ2-1; DNA: TGTGCCAGCAGCCTGGGGACAGGGGAGGGCTCCTACAATGAGCAGTTCTTC; CDR3: CASSLGTGEGSYNEQFF
D: -; V: TRBV7-3; size: few; J: TRBJ2-3; DNA: TGTGCCAGCAGCTCACAGGGCGATACGCAGTATTTT; CDR3: CASSSQGDTQYF
D: -; V: TRBV10-3; size: -; J: TRBJ2-7; DNA: TGTGCCATCAAAGGTCCACAGGGCGAGCAGTACTTC; CDR3: CAIKGPQGEQYF